The 32 T cell receptor beta chains below all came from one sample that was sequenced in a study of spatial heterogeneity in lung cancer (dated by TCRdb to the late 2010s). General findings and caveats noted by the study authors: A correlation was observed between the number of expanded intratumoral alpha and beta TCRs and the tumor nonsynonymous mutation count.

Preparation of the library involved 5' RACE. Sequencing used a NextSeq 500. TCRdb handled the public reads itself, with Q25 trimming in fastp and clone calling in MiXCR, and kept productive beta chains. One record per CDR3 amino acid sequence lists the most common genes and DNA. Here the sample has fewer than 10,000 distinct CDR3 sequences; 7% occur a single time. The ten largest clones add up to roughly a sixth of the sample. Which antigens these TCRs recognize remains unknown. Explained via the paper, the time point label denotes: sample taken at primary tumor resection. Sample: lung tumor tissue, taken at surgery. These receptors were collected from a female donor with early-stage non-small cell lung cancer.

By share of the sample, this clonotype is medium-sized. Here the CDR3 reads CSAREGAHEQYF. The CDR3 DNA sequence: TGCAGTGCCCGGGAGGGAGCCCACGAGCAGTACTTC. The rearrangement uses TRBV20-1 and TRBJ2-7; 8 bases agree with TRBD2. Trimming removed 6 bases from V and 5 bases from J; junction bases left unmatched: 6. The CDR3 contains 12 residues. Germline CDR1 and CDR2: DFQATT and SNEGSKA (reference sequence).

In its sample, this clonotype ranks as large. The rearrangement links TRBV19 to TRBJ2-1; 12 bases are a match to TRBD2. CDR1 and CDR2 (germline): LNHDA, SQIVND (reference sequence). V lost 3 bases and J lost 8; bases outside the gene matches: 5. This CDR3 contains 15 residues. This CDR3 reads CASSMTSGSLDEQFF. For the CDR3, the DNA is TGTGCCAGTAGTATGACTAGCGGGAGTTTGGATGAGCAGTTCTTC.

The V call is TRBV4-3, the J call TRBJ2-3; D is possibly TRBD1 (6 bases). V gave up 0 bases and J gave up 6 bases, with 10 bases separating them. The CDR3 length is 14 residues. Germline V CDR1 and CDR2: LGHNA, YSLEER. CDR3 amino acids: CASSQEGTGDTQYF. Written as DNA, the CDR3 is TGCGCCAGCAGCCAAGAAGGAACAGGGGATACGCAGTATTTT.

By sample share, this clonotype is medium-sized. The V gene is TRBV5-5, the J gene TRBJ2-3; a weak D match, TRBD2 (7 bases). V lost 4 bases and J lost 2, with 29 bases in between. This CDR3 region has 20 residues. CDR1 SGHKS and CDR2 YYEKEE come from the germline V gene (reference sequence). The CDR3 protein is CASSITPAQGRGGTTDTQYF. The CDR3 nucleotides read TGTGCCAGCAGCATTACACCGGCCCAAGGGAGGGGGGGCACCACAGATACGCAGTATTTT.

There are many counts of this clonotype. The chain carries TRBV27 and TRBJ1-5; D remains ambiguous. The CDR3 contains 13 residues. With 3 bases removed from V and 9 bases from J, the gap between germline ends came to 12 bases. The germline V gene has CDR1 MNHEY and CDR2 SMNVEV (reference sequence). The DNA for the CDR3 is TGTGCCAGCAGTTTGCAAAGGGAGACGCCCCAGCATTTT. As protein: CASSLQRETPQHF.

This clonotype showed up many times. The V call is TRBV6-6, the J call TRBJ1-5; weak D call: TRBD1 (6 bases). Germline V gene data show CDR1 as MNHNY and CDR2 as SVGAGI (reference sequence). The CDR3 is made up of 15 amino acids. Trimming cost V 2 bases and J 7 bases, with 15 bases left between them. The CDR3 DNA is TGTGCCAGCAGTTACGGACAGAATAGCCCCCAGCCCCAGCATTTT. Translating it yields CASSYGQNSPQPQHF.

By its share, this clonotype is medium-sized. This rearrangement joins TRBV19 to TRBJ2-2; the match to TRBD2 covers 12 bases. V shed 5 bases and J 7 bases; nucleotides not matched to a gene: 5. Germline lookup yields CDR1 LNHDA and CDR2 SQIVND (reference sequence). The CDR3 covers 15 residues. This CDR3 reads CASSRLAGEIGELFF. CDR3 coding DNA: TGTGCCAGTAGTCGACTAGCGGGAGAAATCGGGGAGCTGTTTTTT.

This chain uses TRBV11-2 with TRBJ1-6; D gene unclear. The CDR3 covers 13 residues. Germline-derived CDR1 and CDR2 are SGHAT and FQNNGV. V lost 0 bases and J lost 9, with 6 bases in between. The CDR3 reads CASSLDTFSPLHF. The CDR3 DNA follows: TGTGCCAGCAGCTTAGATACATTTTCACCCCTCCACTTT.

At least ten counts were recorded for this clonotype. The chain couples TRBV12-5 to TRBJ2-5; TRBD1 agrees at 8 bases. The V and J ends lost 4 bases and 2 bases, in that order; junction bases with no gene match: 9. This CDR3 has 16 amino acids. CDR1 LGHNT and CDR2 FRNRAP come from the germline V gene. Here the CDR3 reads CASGSHAGGKQETQYF. The CDR3 nucleotides read TGTGCTAGTGGTTCACACGCAGGGGGCAAGCAAGAGACCCAGTACTTC.

This clonotype has a count of ten or more. The J gene is TRBJ2-5, the V gene TRBV5-1; D not certain. Germline V gives CDR1 SGHRS, CDR2 YFSETQ. The CDR3 has 14 amino acids. Trimming took 0 bases from V and 2 from J, leaving 8 bases between them. The CDR3 DNA reads as TGCGCCAGCAGCTTGGTACCCGATCAAGAGACCCAGTACTTC. Its protein is CASSLVPDQETQYF.

Remarks on this clonotype: This may be a read error, as it is one base from a much larger clone. The V gene is TRBV7-9, the J gene TRBJ1-2, with D perhaps matching TRBD1 (5 bases). CDR1 is SEHNR and CDR2 is FQNEAQ in the germline V gene (reference sequence). This CDR3 spans 13 amino acids. CDR3 region: CTSSAVRESGYTF. The CDR3 DNA reads TGTACCAGCAGCGCCGTCAGGGAATCTGGCTACACCTTC. Full variable domain (missing parts from reference TRBV7-9 and TRBJ1-2): DTGVSQNPRHKITKRGQNVTFRCDPISEHNRLYWYRQTLGQGPEFLTYFQNEAQLEKSRLLSDRFSAERPKGSFSTLEIQRTEQGDSAMYLCTSSAVRESGYTFGSGTRLTVV.

Many counts were recorded for this clonotype. This rearrangement joins TRBV6-5 to TRBJ1-1; D might be TRBD1 (5 bases). Looked up from germline, CDR1 is MNHEY and CDR2 is SVGAGI. Trimming left V 6 bases short and J 4 bases short, with 15 bases between. This CDR3 is 14 amino acids long. The CDR3 region is CASRTPGASTEAFF. For the CDR3, the DNA is TGTGCCAGCAGGACTCCCGGGGCCTCCACTGAAGCTTTCTTT.

This clonotype was counted many times. The CDR3 DNA sequence: TGTGCCAGCTCACCACCAGCGGGTGAGCAGTTCTTC. It translates to CASSPPAGEQFF. The rearrangement links TRBV18 to TRBJ2-1, with a possible D match to TRBD2 (6 bases). In germline, CDR1 is KGHSH, CDR2 LQKENI. The CDR3 contains 12 residues. Between the trimmed V and J ends, which lost 0 bases and 9 bases, there was a span of 6 bases.

This clonotype showed up many times. This rearrangement joins TRBV12-3 or TRBV12-4 to TRBJ1-1, with D tentatively TRBD1 (6 bases). V was cut by 6 bases and J by 0 bases, with 14 bases left in between. The CDR3 loop spans 15 amino acids. The CDR3 is CASRDWTDLNTEAFF. The CDR3 coding sequence is TGTGCCAGCAGAGATTGGACAGATTTGAACACTGAAGCTTTCTTT.

This clonotype was recorded at least ten times. The V gene is TRBV3-1, the J gene TRBJ1-1; no reliable D call. The germline V gene has CDR1 LGHDT and CDR2 YNNKEL (reference sequence). V was cut by 7 bases and J by 1 base, with 13 bases left in between. This CDR3 region has 14 residues. DNA of the CDR3: TGTGCCAGCAAACTGAGGGATAGGAACACTGAAGCTTTCTTT. As protein: CASKLRDRNTEAFF.

This clonotype came up many times. The chain combines TRBV7-2 with TRBJ2-5; D possibly matches TRBD1 or TRBD2 (6 bases each). The length of the CDR3 is 14 residues. V was clipped by 1 base and J by 2 bases, with 8 bases between them. Looked up from germline, CDR1 is SGHTA and CDR2 is FQGNSA. The CDR3 DNA reads TGTGCCAGCAGCTTAGTAGGGGGGCAAGAGACCCAGTACTTC. Translation gives CASSLVGGQETQYF.

This clonotype is deemed medium-sized. The chain couples TRBV12-3 or TRBV12-4 to TRBJ2-3; 9 bases map to TRBD2. The CDR3 loop spans 15 amino acids. The V gene end was trimmed by 2 bases and the J gene end by 2 bases; junction bases not matched to a gene: 2. For the CDR3, the DNA is TGTGCCAGCAGTTTAATAGCGGGAGTCACAGATACGCAGTATTTT. This gives the protein CASSLIAGVTDTQYF.

This clonotype was counted ten times or more. The rearrangement uses TRBV28 and TRBJ2-7; 8 bases match TRBD1. There are 16 residues in the CDR3. V was clipped by 2 bases and J by 5 bases; unmatched bases: 11. Per germline, CDR1 MDHEN and CDR2 SYDVKM. Written as DNA, the CDR3 is TGTGCCAGCAGTTTACAGGGGGCAATAAGCGAGGACGAGCAGTACTTC. Protein: CASSLQGAISEDEQYF.

There are many counts of this clonotype. The chain has TRBV2 and TRBJ2-2; no clear D. Trimming stripped 9 bases from V and 4 bases from J, with 6 bases between. CDR1 and CDR2 (germline): SNHLY, FYNNEI. This CDR3 is 11 amino acids long. The CDR3 nucleotides read TGTGCCAGTACGTTCACCGGGGAGCTGTTTTTT. Translating it yields CASTFTGELFF.

The rearrangement joins TRBV12-3 or TRBV12-4 to TRBJ2-1, with 8 bases lining up with TRBD2. The CDR3 is 16 residues long. The junction had 11 bases not matched to a gene; V was cut back by 6 bases and J by 4 bases. CDR3 amino acids: CASRPGTRRRYNEQFF. CDR3 bases: TGTGCCAGCAGACCCGGGACTAGGCGGAGATACAATGAGCAGTTCTTC.

This clonotype counts as medium-sized. The V and J genes are TRBV3-1 and TRBJ1-2, with 7 bases fitting TRBD1. V trimming: 5 bases; J trimming: 4 bases; junction bases outside the gene matches: 13. The CDR3 has 16 amino acids. The germline V gene encodes CDR1 LGHDT and CDR2 YNNKEL (reference sequence). The CDR3 spells CASSTPGQEFSYGYTF. The CDR3 bases are TGTGCCAGCAGCACACCCGGACAGGAGTTTTCCTATGGCTACACCTTC.

This clonotype was seen ten or more times. This chain links TRBV25-1 with TRBJ2-1; no clear D. CDR3 length equals 11 residues. Germline CDR1 reads MGHDK; CDR2 reads SYGVNS. Trimming took off 6 bases at V and 4 bases at J, with 4 bases between the two ends. CDR3 coding DNA: TGTGCCAGCAGGGGGTACAATGAGCAGTTCTTC. Its protein product is CASRGYNEQFF.

This clonotype is categorized as medium-sized (0.01 to 0.1%). The rearrangement links TRBV30 to TRBJ2-1; 10 bases fit TRBD2. Germline CDR1 and CDR2: GTSNPN and SVGIG (reference sequence). This CDR3 is built from 14 residues. V shed 3 bases and J 8 bases; nucleotides not matched to a gene: 7. DNA of the CDR3: TGTGCCTGGAGCCTAGCGGGAGTGGAAGATGAGCAGTTCTTC. The encoded protein is CAWSLAGVEDEQFF.

This clonotype occurred a few times. The CDR3: CSAIGTVPKQPQHF. CDR3 sequence (DNA): TGCAGTGCCATTGGGACAGTACCCAAACAGCCCCAGCATTTT. The chain recombines TRBV20-1 with TRBJ1-5, with 7 bases that match TRBD1. The CDR3 length is 14 residues. With 6 bases clipped from V and 7 bases from J, the junction kept 12 bases outside the gene matches. From germline, CDR1 is DFQATT and CDR2 SNEGSKA (reference sequence).

This clonotype was detected many times. The gene calls are TRBV30 and TRBJ2-3; D might be TRBD1 or TRBD2, each matching 6 bases. Germline lookup yields CDR1 GTSNPN and CDR2 SVGIG (reference sequence). CDR3 size: 13 residues. V was clipped by 4 bases and J by 2 bases, with 10 bases between them. This CDR3 is CAWTRGLTDTQYF. In nucleotides, the CDR3 is TGTGCCTGGACCAGGGGACTCACAGATACGCAGTATTTT.

This clonotype was observed many times. The CDR3 DNA reads TGTGCCAGCAGCTTAGACGGACAGTACACTGAAGCTTTCTTT. Protein: CASSLDGQYTEAFF. The gene calls are TRBV11-2 and TRBJ1-1; TRBD1 might be the D (6 bases). The CDR3 spans 14 residues. The ends were cut back, 0 bases at V and 3 bases at J, with 8 bases in the middle. Germline V lookup: CDR1 SGHAT, CDR2 FQNNGV.

This clonotype came up many times. The chain couples TRBV24-1 to TRBJ2-2; the D gene is possibly TRBD2 (5 bases). Germline V gene sequence: CDR1 KGHDR, CDR2 SFDVKD. V was cut by 3 bases and J by 6 bases, with 10 bases left in between. CDR3 length equals 14 residues. The CDR3 sequence is CATSDRLAPGELFF. The CDR3 DNA is TGTGCCACCAGTGATCGGCTAGCCCCCGGGGAGCTGTTTTTT.

This clonotype qualifies as medium-sized (0.01 to 0.1%). This chain links TRBV12-3 or TRBV12-4 with TRBJ2-3; possible D gene TRBD2, 6 bases. The CDR3 has 14 residues. The ends were cut back, 5 bases at V and 3 bases at J, with 12 bases in the middle. The CDR3: CASSRGWRTDTQYF. As DNA, the CDR3 is TGTGCCAGCAGTCGGGGGTGGCGTACAGATACGCAGTATTTT.

By its share, this clonotype is medium-sized (0.01 to 0.1%). This chain connects TRBV19 to TRBJ2-7; no firm D call. This CDR3 is 15 amino acids long. Germline CDR1 and CDR2: LNHDA and SQIVND (reference sequence). V was shortened by 2 bases and J by 1 base, with 12 bases between the two germline ends. Here the CDR3 DNA reads TGTGCCAGTAGTATATCTCCTAAAGGATCCTACGAGCAGTACTTC. Protein sequence: CASSISPKGSYEQYF.

At least ten counts were recorded for this clonotype. The chain recombines TRBV5-1 with TRBJ2-1, with D perhaps being TRBD1 or TRBD2 (5 bases each). The CDR3 consists of 12 residues. The V gene lost 5 bases and the J gene lost 7 bases, with 10 bases spanning the gap. Germline V gives CDR1 SGHRS, CDR2 YFSETQ. DNA for the CDR3: TGCGCCAGCAGGGAAGGGGAGAATGAGCAGTTCTTC. It yields the protein CASREGENEQFF.

This clonotype showed up many times. The rearrangement uses TRBV20-1 and TRBJ2-5; 9 nucleotides align to TRBD2. CDR1 is DFQATT, CDR2 SNEGSKA, per germline (reference sequence). This CDR3 spans 14 amino acids. With 1 base clipped from V and 2 bases from J, the junction kept 2 bases outside the gene matches. Here the CDR3 DNA reads TGCAGTGCTAGAGGGCTAGCGGGACAAGAGACCCAGTACTTC. Its protein is CSARGLAGQETQYF.

The V gene is TRBV6-5, the J gene TRBJ2-5; TRBD1 aligns across 11 bases. The ends lost 2 bases at V and 4 bases at J; junction bases unmatched: 0. In germline, CDR1 is MNHEY, CDR2 SVGAGI. The CDR3 extends over 14 amino acids. Written as DNA, the CDR3 is TGTGCCAGCAGTTACGGGACAGGGGGAGAGACCCAGTACTTC. It encodes CASSYGTGGETQYF.